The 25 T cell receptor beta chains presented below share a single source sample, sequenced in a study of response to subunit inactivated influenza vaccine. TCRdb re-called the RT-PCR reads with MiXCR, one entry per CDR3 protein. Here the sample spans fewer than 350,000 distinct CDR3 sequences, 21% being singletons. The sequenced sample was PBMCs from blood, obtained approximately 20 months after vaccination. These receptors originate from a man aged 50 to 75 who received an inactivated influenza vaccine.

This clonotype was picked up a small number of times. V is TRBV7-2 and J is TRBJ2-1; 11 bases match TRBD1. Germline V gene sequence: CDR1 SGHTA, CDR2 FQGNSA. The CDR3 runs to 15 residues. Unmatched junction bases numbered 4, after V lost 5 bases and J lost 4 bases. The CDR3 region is CASSIGDRGYNEQFF. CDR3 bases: TGTGCCAGCAGCATAGGGGACAGGGGGTACAATGAGCAGTTCTTC. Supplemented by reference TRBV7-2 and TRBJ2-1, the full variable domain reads GAGVSQSPSNKVTEKGKDVELRCDPISGHTALYWYRQSLGQGLEFLIYFQGNSAPDKSGLPSDRFSAERTGGSVSTLTIQRTQQEDSAVYLCASSIGDRGYNEQFFGPGTRLTVL.

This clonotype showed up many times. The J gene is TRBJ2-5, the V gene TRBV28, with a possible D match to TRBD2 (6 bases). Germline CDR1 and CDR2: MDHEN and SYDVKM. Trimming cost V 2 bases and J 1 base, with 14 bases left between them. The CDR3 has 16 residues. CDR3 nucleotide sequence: TGTGCCAGCAGTTTAGAGGGAGGAGGCTTCCAAGAGACCCAGTACTTC. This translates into CASSLEGGGFQETQYF.

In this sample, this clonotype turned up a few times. The CDR3 is CASSLALGDKSYGYTF. CDR3 DNA: TGTGCCAGCAGTTTAGCGCTAGGGGATAAGAGCTATGGCTACACCTTC. The chain combines TRBV12-3 or TRBV12-4 with TRBJ1-2, with D possibly matching TRBD1 (5 bases). CDR3 length: 16 amino acids. Trimming left V 0 bases short and J 4 bases short, with 15 bases between.

This CDR3 is CSARDPALVSGNTIYF. CDR3 in DNA: TGCAGTGCTAGAGACCCAGCGCTAGTCTCTGGAAACACCATATATTTT. The chain employs TRBV20-1 and TRBJ1-3; D is unclear. V was pared by 0 bases and J by 0 bases, with 12 bases between. CDR3 size: 16 residues. Looked up from germline, CDR1 is DFQATT and CDR2 is SNEGSKA (reference sequence).

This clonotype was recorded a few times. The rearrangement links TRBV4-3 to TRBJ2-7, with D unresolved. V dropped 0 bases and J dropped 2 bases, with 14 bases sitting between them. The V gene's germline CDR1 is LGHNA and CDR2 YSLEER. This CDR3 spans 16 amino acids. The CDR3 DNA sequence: TGCGCCAGCAGCCAAGATGTAGGCGGAGTGCCCTACGAGCAGTACTTC. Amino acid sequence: CASSQDVGGVPYEQYF.

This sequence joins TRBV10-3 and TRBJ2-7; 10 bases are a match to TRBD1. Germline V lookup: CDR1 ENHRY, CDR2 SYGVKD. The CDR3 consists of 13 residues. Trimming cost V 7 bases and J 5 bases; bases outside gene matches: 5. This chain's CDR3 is CAITRGTGDEQYF. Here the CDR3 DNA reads TGTGCCATCACCAGAGGGACAGGGGACGAGCAGTACTTC.

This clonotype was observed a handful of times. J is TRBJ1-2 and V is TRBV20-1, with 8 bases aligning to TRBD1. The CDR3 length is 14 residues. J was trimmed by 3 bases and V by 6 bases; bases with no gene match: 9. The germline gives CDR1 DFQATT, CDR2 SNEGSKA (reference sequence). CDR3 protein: CSAPPGTGYYGYTF. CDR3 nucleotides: TGCAGTGCACCACCCGGGACAGGATACTATGGCTACACCTTC.

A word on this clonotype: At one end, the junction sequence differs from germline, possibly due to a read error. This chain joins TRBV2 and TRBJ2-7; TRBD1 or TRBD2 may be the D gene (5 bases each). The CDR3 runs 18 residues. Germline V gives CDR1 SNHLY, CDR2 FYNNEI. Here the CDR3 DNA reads TGTGCCAGCAGTTACAGGCCGCCGGGACCCTATATCTCCTACGAGCAGTACTTT. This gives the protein CASSYRPPGPYISYEQYF.

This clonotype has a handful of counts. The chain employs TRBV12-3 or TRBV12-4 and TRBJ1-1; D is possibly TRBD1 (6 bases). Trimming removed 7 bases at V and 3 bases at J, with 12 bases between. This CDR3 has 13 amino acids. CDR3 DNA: TGTGCCAGCACGGCCAGGGGTGACACTGAAGCTTTCTTT. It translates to CASTARGDTEAFF.

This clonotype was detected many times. CDR3 loop: CSARTENYGYTF. The CDR3 region has the DNA TGCAGTGCACGGACAGAGAACTATGGCTACACCTTC. The chain joins TRBV20-1 to TRBJ1-2, with a weak D call TRBD1 (6 bases). Trimming shortened V by 6 bases and J by 2 bases, and 10 bases separated the two germline ends. This CDR3 has 12 amino acids. Germline assignment: CDR1 DFQATT and CDR2 SNEGSKA (reference sequence).

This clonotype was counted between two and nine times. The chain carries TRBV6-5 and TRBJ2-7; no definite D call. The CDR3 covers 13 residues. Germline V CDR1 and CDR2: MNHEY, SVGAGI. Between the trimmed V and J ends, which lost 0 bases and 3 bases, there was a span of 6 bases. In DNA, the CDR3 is TGTGCCAGCAGTTACTCAAGAGTCTACGAGCAGTACTTC. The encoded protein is CASSYSRVYEQYF.

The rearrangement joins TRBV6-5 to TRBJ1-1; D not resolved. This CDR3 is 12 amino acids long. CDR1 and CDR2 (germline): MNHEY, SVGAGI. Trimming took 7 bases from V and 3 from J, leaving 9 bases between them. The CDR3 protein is CASMRAYTEAFF. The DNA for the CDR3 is TGTGCCAGCATGAGGGCGTACACTGAAGCTTTCTTT.

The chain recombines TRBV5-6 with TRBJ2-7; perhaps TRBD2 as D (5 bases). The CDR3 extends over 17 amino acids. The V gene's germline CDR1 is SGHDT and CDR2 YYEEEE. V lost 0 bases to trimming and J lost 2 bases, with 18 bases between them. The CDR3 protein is CASSLGGPRILTYEQYF. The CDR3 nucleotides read TGTGCCAGCAGCTTGGGCGGGCCACGTATATTAACCTACGAGCAGTACTTC. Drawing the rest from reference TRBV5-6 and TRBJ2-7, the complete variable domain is DAGVTQSPTHLIKTRGQQVTLRCSPKSGHDTVSWYQQALGQGPQFIFQYYEEEERQRGNFPDRFSGHQFPNYSSELNVNALLLGDSALYLCASSLGGPRILTYEQYFGPGTRLTVT.

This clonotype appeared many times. CDR3 in DNA: TGTGCCAGCGGGAAGCGGGAGGGTCCGGGCAATGAGCAGTTCTTC. It encodes CASGKREGPGNEQFF. The chain couples TRBV6-1 to TRBJ2-1; 10 positions agree with TRBD2. The CDR3 runs 15 residues. Trimming removed 8 bases from V and 6 bases from J; junction bases left unmatched: 10. Germline CDR1 is MNHNS and CDR2 is SASEGT.

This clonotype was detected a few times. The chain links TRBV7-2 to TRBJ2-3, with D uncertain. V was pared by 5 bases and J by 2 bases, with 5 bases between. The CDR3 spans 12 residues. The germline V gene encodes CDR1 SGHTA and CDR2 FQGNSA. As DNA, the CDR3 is TGTGCCAGCAGCCGGTCCACAGATACGCAGTATTTT. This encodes CASSRSTDTQYF.

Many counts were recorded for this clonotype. CDR3 amino acids: CASSYPPRLAGVRDTQYF. DNA for the CDR3: TGTGCCAGCAGCTACCCACCCAGACTAGCGGGAGTGAGGGATACGCAGTATTTT. This chain uses TRBV11-1 with TRBJ2-3, with TRBD2 matching 12 bases. CDR3 size: 18 residues. The germline CDR1 and CDR2 sequences are SGHAT and FQDESV (reference sequence). V shed 4 bases, J shed 6 bases, and the junction held 14 bases outside the gene matches. Filled out from reference TRBV11-1 and TRBJ2-3, the complete variable domain reads EAEVAQSPRYKITEKSQAVAFWCDPISGHATLYWYRQILGQGPELLVQFQDESVVDDSQLPKDRFSAERLKGVDSTLKIQPAELGDSAMYLCASSYPPRLAGVRDTQYFGPGTRLTVL.

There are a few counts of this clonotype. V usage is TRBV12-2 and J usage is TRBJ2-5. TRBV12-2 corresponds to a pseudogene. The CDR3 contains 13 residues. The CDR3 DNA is TGTGCAAGTCGCTTATGCGTTGTGGCAACCCAGTACTTC. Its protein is CASRLCVVATQYF.

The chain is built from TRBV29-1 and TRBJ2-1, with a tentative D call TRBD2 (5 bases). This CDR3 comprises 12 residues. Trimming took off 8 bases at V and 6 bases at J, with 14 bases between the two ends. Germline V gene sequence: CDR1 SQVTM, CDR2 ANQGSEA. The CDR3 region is CSSGRVGNEQFF. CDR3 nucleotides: TGCAGCAGCGGAAGGGTGGGCAATGAGCAGTTCTTC.

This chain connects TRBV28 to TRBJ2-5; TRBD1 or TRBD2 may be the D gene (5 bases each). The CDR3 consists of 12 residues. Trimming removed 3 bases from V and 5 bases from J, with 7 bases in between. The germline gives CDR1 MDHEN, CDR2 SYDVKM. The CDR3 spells CASSFGDETQYF. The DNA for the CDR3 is TGTGCCAGCAGTTTTGGGGACGAGACCCAGTACTTC.

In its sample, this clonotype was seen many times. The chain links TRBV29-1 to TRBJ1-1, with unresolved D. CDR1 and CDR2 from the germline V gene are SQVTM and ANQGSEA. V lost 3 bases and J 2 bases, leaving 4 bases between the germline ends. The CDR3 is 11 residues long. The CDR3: CSVDFNTEAFF. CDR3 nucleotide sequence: TGCAGCGTTGATTTCAACACTGAAGCTTTCTTT.

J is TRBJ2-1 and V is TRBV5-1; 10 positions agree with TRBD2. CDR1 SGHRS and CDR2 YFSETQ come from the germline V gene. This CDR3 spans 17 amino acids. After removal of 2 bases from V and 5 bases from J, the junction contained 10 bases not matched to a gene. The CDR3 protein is CASSFLLAGKGNNEQFF. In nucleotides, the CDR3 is TGCGCCAGCAGCTTCCTACTAGCGGGGAAGGGCAACAATGAGCAGTTCTTC.

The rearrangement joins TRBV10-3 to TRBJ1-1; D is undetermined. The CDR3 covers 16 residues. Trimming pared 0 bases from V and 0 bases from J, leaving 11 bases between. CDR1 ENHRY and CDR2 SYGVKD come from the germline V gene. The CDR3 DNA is TGTGCCATCAGTGAGTCCCCGTGGCAGGTGAACACTGAAGCTTTCTTT. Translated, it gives CAISESPWQVNTEAFF.

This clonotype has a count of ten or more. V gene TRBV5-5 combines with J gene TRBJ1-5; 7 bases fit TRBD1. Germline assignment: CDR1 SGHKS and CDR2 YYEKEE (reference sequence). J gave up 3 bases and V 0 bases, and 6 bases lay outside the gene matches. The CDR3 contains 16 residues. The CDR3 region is CASSLVAGGHNQPQHF. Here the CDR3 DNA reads TGTGCCAGCAGCTTGGTGGCAGGGGGACACAATCAGCCCCAGCATTTT. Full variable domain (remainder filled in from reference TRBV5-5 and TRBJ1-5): DAGVTQSPTHLIKTRGQQVTLRCSPISGHKSVSWYQQVLGQGPQFIFQYYEKEERGRGNFPDRFSARQFPNYSSELNVNALLLGDSALYLCASSLVAGGHNQPQHFGDGTRLSIL.

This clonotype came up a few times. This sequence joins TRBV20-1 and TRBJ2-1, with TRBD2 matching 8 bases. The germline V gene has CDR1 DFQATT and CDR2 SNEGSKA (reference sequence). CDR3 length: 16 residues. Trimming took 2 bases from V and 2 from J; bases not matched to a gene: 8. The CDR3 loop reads CSARTGLARTYNEQFF. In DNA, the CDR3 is TGCAGTGCTAGAACTGGACTAGCCCGGACCTACAATGAGCAGTTCTTC.

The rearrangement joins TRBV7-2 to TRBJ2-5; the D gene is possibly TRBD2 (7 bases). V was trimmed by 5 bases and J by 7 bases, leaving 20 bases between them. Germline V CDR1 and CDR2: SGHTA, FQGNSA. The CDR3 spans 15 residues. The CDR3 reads CASSPGGHVAVTQYF. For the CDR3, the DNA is TGTGCCAGCAGCCCGGGGGGCCATGTAGCCGTGACCCAGTACTTC. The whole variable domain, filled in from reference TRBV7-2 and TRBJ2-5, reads GAGVSQSPSNKVTEKGKDVELRCDPISGHTALYWYRQSLGQGLEFLIYFQGNSAPDKSGLPSDRFSAERTGGSVSTLTIQRTQQEDSAVYLCASSPGGHVAVTQYFGPGTRLLVL.